This T cell receptor beta chain was observed in a study of vaccination and CD4 T cells after COVID-19. Whole-study context: Cellular stimulation was performed using overlapping spike peptides derived from SARS-CoV-2, HCoV-NL63, HCoV-OC43 and HCoV-229E.

Germline V gene data show CDR1 as DFQATT and CDR2 as SNEGSKA (reference sequence). The CDR3 has 16 residues. Regarding treatment: roughly 11-day PBMC culture with coronavirus spike peptide pools or control peptides (ViraFEST assay). A word on this clonotype: Its antigen is not known. This may stem from a read error, because a much larger clone lies one nucleotide away.

At the Johns Hopkins FTIC core, DNA taken from cultured CD4+ T cells was sequenced by way of the Oncomine TCR Beta short-read assay. Someone extracted genomic DNA from cultured CD4+ T cells. MiXCR was run by TCRdb on the PCR reads, yielding one entry per CDR3 protein. Of about 17,000 distinct CDR3 sequences in the sample, around two fifths were seen once. This chain links TRBV20-1 with TRBJ1-5; D is perhaps TRBD1 (5 bases). Sequencing was performed on CD4+ T cells from blood, cultured in vitro, taken after SARS-CoV-2 vaccination. The receptor was isolated from a human donor who had recovered from COVID-19. The CDR3 nucleotides are TGCAGTGCTAACAAAGACAGTGGAAATAGCAATCAGCCCCGGCATTTT. Its translation is CSANKDSGNSNQPRHF.